The 2 T cell receptor beta chains in this list originate from one sample, sequenced in a study of blood T cells in healthy people across ages. For the second PCR, which ran for roughly 6 to 11 cycles, a sample-barcoded 5' primer and a J-beta primer mix were used. MiXCR, applied by TCRdb to the 5' RACE reads, yields one record per CDR3 protein. The sample contains 1.5 million to 2 million distinct CDR3 sequences, about 31% of which appear only once. The sample taken for sequencing was blood. The receptor set was obtained from a woman between 25 and 40 years old in good health.

The sample holds many counts of this clonotype. V usage is TRBV18 and J usage is TRBJ1-5; 11 positions agree with TRBD1. CDR3 length: 19 amino acids. CDR1 is KGHSH, CDR2 LQKENI, per germline. J gave up 2 bases and V 2 bases, and 11 bases lay outside the gene matches. CDR3 region: CASSPSGQGGGFGNQPQHF. CDR3 in DNA: TGTGCCAGCTCACCATCGGGACAGGGGGGAGGATTCGGCAATCAGCCCCAGCATTTT.

This clonotype has more than one count but fewer than ten. The genes are TRBV11-2 and TRBJ2-3; TRBD1 matches 8 bases. Germline lookup yields CDR1 SGHAT and CDR2 FQNNGV. The CDR3 spans 17 residues. Germline trimming cut 1 base from V and 2 bases from J; bases unmatched to any gene: 8. CDR3 amino acids: CASSLGTGNRVTDTQYF. In DNA form, the CDR3 reads TGTGCCAGCAGCTTAGGGACAGGGAATCGAGTCACAGATACGCAGTATTTT.